This T cell receptor beta chain was captured by sequencing in a study of OX40 agonist ivuxolimab in advanced cancers. As for the study in general: Patients' therapy was ivuxolimab, an antibody that acts as an agonist of OX40 (CD134). Intravenous ivuxolimab at 0.01 to 10 mg/kg was given to patients every 2 weeks.

The table came from immunoSEQ multiplex PCR; TCRdb's copy has only in-frame clones and leaves some out. The table records about 77,000 clones, under 90% of them present only once. Points on this clone: Its antigen is undetermined.

CDR3 length equals 13 residues. Trimming removed 4 bases from V and 3 bases from J, with 11 bases in between. The germline V gene encodes CDR1 SGHRS and CDR2 YFSETQ. Study-level points and caveats: Antigen specificity remained undetermined for the expanded peripheral T cells.

Sequences were derived from CD4+ or CD8+ T cells sorted from blood, sampled in a trial of the OX40 agonist ivuxolimab. This chain joins TRBV5-1 and TRBJ2-7; D tentatively fits TRBD1 or TRBD2 (5 bases each). This receptor was obtained from an adult with an advanced solid tumor such as melanoma, head and neck, liver or kidney cancer. CDR3 sequence reads: CASSQARGYEQYF. CDR3 bases: TGCGCCAGCAGCCAAGCGAGGGGCTACGAGCAGTACTTC. Full variable domain (rest looked up from reference TRBV5-1 and TRBJ2-7): KAGVTQTPRYLIKTRGQQVTLSCSPISGHRSVSWYQQTPGQGLQFLFEYFSETQRNKGNFPGRFSGRQFSNSRSEMNVSTLELGDSALYLCASSQARGYEQYFGPGTRLTVT.